The entry below gives a single T cell receptor beta chain sequence along with its context. Its specific antigen is unknown. No base-level quality is on record; no much larger clone is a single base apart. TCRbeta CDR3 regions were amplified from genomic DNA by means of the immunoSEQ Assay, a bias-controlled multiplex PCR. For the original study's pipeline: Within the assay, amplification of reference gene primers was used to estimate how many nucleated cells each sample contained. To quantify the absolute abundance of each unique TCRbeta CDR3 rearrangement, sequence reads were collapsed and filtered. For each sample, productive Simpson clonality was calculated as the square root of Simpson's diversity index over productive rearrangements. Held by TCRdb, this immuneACCESS table contains in-frame sequences only and omits some clones. Under half of the omission traces to an unresolved V gene where checked; the cause of the rest is unknown. From that table come the V and J calls and clone size; the DNA was used to work out D and trimming. This sample gives about 250,000 clones in total; 88% of them show up just once. The leading ten clones occupy about 0.74% of the sample.

The sample is drawn from a study of blood T cell repertoires in COVID-19 (dated by TCRdb to about 2020). Background on the whole study: Samples from collaborators originated in the United States, Italy and Spain and spanned both the acute and convalescent phases of COVID-19. The material from the prospective study consisted of cDNA or gDNA derived from T cells, B-cell-depleted T cells, or PBMCs. The dataset comprised deeply sampled blood TCRbeta repertoires from subjects exposed to, actively infected with, or recovered from COVID-19. The repertoires were released in a freely available public database intended as a resource for research on the immune response to SARS-CoV-2. The samples were drawn from two sources: the first 160 participants of the ongoing ImmuneRACE study, and 1,200 or so subjects contributed by 6 global collaborators. The sample metadata nearly always contained a de-identified subject ID, COVID-19 status, age in years and sex. Where HLA class I and class II types were available, the types were taken from metadata supplied by the sample provider, not from assay-based typing. What the research found in general, with its limitations: How much clinical and demographic metadata was included differed by source and by participant, and the metadata was provided uncurated.

The collaborating institutions used their own protocols to collect whole blood in K2EDTA tubes. For TCRbeta analysis, collaborators shipped samples in one of three forms: frozen whole blood, isolated PBMCs, or DNA extracted from either of those sample types. Between the V and J ends, shortened by 3 bases and 5 bases respectively, the junction contains 18 bases. CDR1 and CDR2 are read off the germline V gene as SGHRS and YFSETQ. Spanning cysteine to phenylalanine, the CDR3 consists of 15 amino acids. Only the CDR3 region is kept as DNA, spanning 45 bases read in frame from base 1. The sequencing sample was made of peripheral blood. The sequence came from a woman in her twenties or thirties with acute or convalescent COVID-19. This receptor chain uses TRBV5-1 and TRBJ2-7, with TRBD1 as a weak D call on 5 bases. The CDR3 protein is CASSSRQGRVDEQYF. The sequence in DNA is TGCGCCAGCAGCTCGAGGCAGGGAAGGGTCGACGAGCAGTACTTC.